The 28 T cell receptor beta chains listed next were all sequenced from one sample in a study of cytomegalovirus exposure and HLA in healthy donors. This table comes from immunoSEQ multiplex PCR, and its TCRdb copy is limited to in-frame clones, with some not included. In the table there are 300,000 to 350,000 clones, 88% of which are singletons. Sequenced material: PBMCs. These receptors were collected from a man aged 25 to 45 in good health and CMV-seronegative.

This clone has just a few counts. The genes are TRBV6-1 and TRBJ1-2; D unresolved. V lost 9 bases to trimming and J lost 8 bases, with 10 bases between them. Germline CDR1 is MNHNS and CDR2 is SASEGT. The CDR3 runs to 10 residues. This CDR3 reads CASARVGYTF. DNA for the CDR3: TGTGCCAGTGCCCGGGTGGGCTACACCTTC.

This chain links TRBV2 with TRBJ2-3; 9 bases are a match to TRBD1. CDR1 and CDR2 from the germline V gene are SNHLY and FYNNEI. The length of the CDR3 is 18 residues. Trimming at V came to 6 bases and at J to 1 base, leaving 14 bases not matched to a gene. The CDR3 sequence: CASSKGQGLNLGTDTQYF. The CDR3, as DNA: TGTGCCAGCAGCAAGGGACAGGGATTAAATCTGGGCACAGATACGCAGTATTTT.

This chain uses TRBV11-3 with TRBJ2-5; 7 bases align to TRBD1. From germline, CDR1 is SGHNT and CDR2 YENEEA. Trimming removed 5 bases from V and 5 bases from J; junction bases left unmatched: 5. This CDR3 comprises 13 residues. This chain's CDR3 is CASSAGTAETQYF. The CDR3 bases are TGTGCCAGCAGCGCCGGGACAGCGGAGACCCAGTACTTC.

The chain employs TRBV6-5 and TRBJ2-7; a possible D gene is TRBD1 (6 bases). There are 14 residues in the CDR3. Germline V gives CDR1 MNHEY, CDR2 SVGAGI. With 2 bases removed from V and 2 bases from J, the gap between germline ends came to 10 bases. The CDR3 reads CASSYGQGTYEQYF. The CDR3 DNA is TGTGCCAGCAGTTACGGGCAGGGGACCTACGAGCAGTACTTC.

The CDR3 region is CASSPVKGANYGYTF. The CDR3 bases are TGTGCCAGCAGCCCCGTTAAAGGGGCCAACTATGGCTACACCTTC. V and J are TRBV7-9 and TRBJ1-2; a weak D match, TRBD1 (5 bases). Germline V gene data show CDR1 as SEHNR and CDR2 as FQNEAQ (reference sequence). The CDR3 covers 15 residues. V lost 5 bases and J 2 bases, leaving 15 bases between the germline ends. The full variable domain, its missing parts supplied by reference TRBV7-9 and TRBJ1-2, is DTGVSQNPRHKITKRGQNVTFRCDPISEHNRLYWYRQTLGQGPEFLTYFQNEAQLEKSRLLSDRFSAERPKGSFSTLEIQRTEQGDSAMYLCASSPVKGANYGYTFGSGTRLTVV.

V usage is TRBV29-1 and J usage is TRBJ2-1; 10 bases agree with TRBD2. The CDR3 has 11 amino acids. Germline V lookup: CDR1 SQVTM, CDR2 ANQGSEA. The V segment lost 5 bases and the J segment 10 bases; nucleotides outside the gene matches: 2. The CDR3 sequence is CSVILAGEQFF. CDR3 sequence (DNA): TGCAGCGTTATACTAGCGGGGGAGCAGTTCTTC.

The chain has TRBV5-1 and TRBJ1-2, with TRBD1 matching over 10 bases. V was clipped by 2 bases and J by 8 bases; unmatched bases: 3. The CDR3 runs 13 residues. Germline loops: CDR1 SGHRS, CDR2 YFSETQ. The CDR3 DNA follows: TGCGCCAGCAGCTTTGGACAGGGGGGCGGCTACACCTTC. Protein sequence: CASSFGQGGGYTF.

The chain links TRBV11-2 to TRBJ2-5, with TRBD2 matching over 8 bases. The junction had 7 bases not matched to a gene; V was cut back by 1 base and J by 6 bases. The CDR3 is 15 residues long. Germline CDR1 is SGHAT and CDR2 is FQNNGV. CDR3 in amino acids: CASSLVRSGVQTQYF. CDR3 in DNA: TGTGCCAGCAGCTTAGTACGTAGCGGGGTACAGACCCAGTACTTC. The variable domain in full, completed from reference TRBV11-2 and TRBJ2-5, reads EAGVAQSPRYKIIEKRQSVAFWCNPISGHATLYWYQQILGQGPKLLIQFQNNGVVDDSQLPKDRFSAERLKGVDSTLKIQPAKLEDSAVYLCASSLVRSGVQTQYFGPGTRLLVL.

The gene calls are TRBV7-2 and TRBJ2-7, with D perhaps TRBD1 (6 bases). Trimming took 1 base from V and 2 from J, leaving 6 bases between them. The CDR3 is made up of 13 amino acids. The germline CDR1 and CDR2 sequences are SGHTA and FQGNSA. DNA for the CDR3: TGTGCCAGCAGCTTAGACAGGGCCTACGAGCAGTACTTC. It codes for CASSLDRAYEQYF.

The chain has TRBV2 and TRBJ2-7, with 9 bases identical to TRBD1. There are 15 residues in the CDR3. V was clipped by 6 bases and J by 5 bases; unmatched bases: 11. Germline-derived CDR1 and CDR2 are SNHLY and FYNNEI. The CDR3 region is CASSPGGTGKHEQYF. DNA for the CDR3: TGTGCCAGCAGCCCCGGAGGGACAGGGAAGCACGAGCAGTACTTC.

The chain couples TRBV27 to TRBJ2-7; weak D call: TRBD1 (6 bases). With 7 bases removed from V and 4 bases from J, the gap between germline ends came to 17 bases. Germline V gene data show CDR1 as MNHEY and CDR2 as SMNVEV (reference sequence). The CDR3 runs to 14 residues. The chain's CDR3 is CASNQQGPSYEQYF. For the CDR3, the DNA is TGTGCCAGCAACCAACAGGGACCTTCGTACGAGCAGTACTTC.

The V call is TRBV2, the J call TRBJ2-1, with 10 bases identical to TRBD1. Germline V gene sequence: CDR1 SNHLY, CDR2 FYNNEI. Trimming cost V 7 bases and J 6 bases; bases outside gene matches: 12. This CDR3 region has 16 residues. The CDR3 loop reads CASTVTPGQGSNEQFF. The DNA for the CDR3 is TGTGCCAGCACCGTAACCCCGGGACAGGGGAGCAATGAGCAGTTCTTC.

The V call is TRBV27, the J call TRBJ2-2, with TRBD1 matching over 7 bases. In germline, CDR1 is MNHEY, CDR2 SMNVEV (reference sequence). V trimming: 3 bases; J trimming: 5 bases; junction bases outside the gene matches: 3. The CDR3 runs to 14 residues. The CDR3 DNA follows: TGTGCCAGCAGTTTTTCACAGGGGACCGGGGAGCTGTTTTTT. It yields the protein CASSFSQGTGELFF.

The rearrangement uses TRBV2 and TRBJ2-1; TRBD2 is a possible D gene (6 bases). This CDR3 has 16 residues. The V gene lost 4 bases and the J gene lost 4 bases, with 17 bases spanning the gap. Germline loops: CDR1 SNHLY, CDR2 FYNNEI. CDR3 DNA: TGTGCCAGCAGTGGATTCCTAGCGACAGATTACAATGAGCAGTTCTTC. Protein: CASSGFLATDYNEQFF.

This clone was picked up one time. The chain uses TRBV2 and TRBJ1-2, with D uncertain. Trimming left V 5 bases short and J 2 bases short, with 12 bases between. CDR3 length equals 14 residues. The V gene's germline CDR1 is SNHLY and CDR2 FYNNEI. CDR3 amino acids: CASSFEGSNYGYTF. The CDR3 region has the DNA TGTGCCAGCAGTTTTGAGGGATCGAACTATGGCTACACCTTC.

This clone was detected only a few times. This chain links TRBV19 with TRBJ2-7; D perhaps matches TRBD2 (6 bases). V gave up 5 bases and J gave up 2 bases, with 13 bases separating them. The CDR3 totals 14 residues. Germline CDR1 LNHDA, CDR2 SQIVND (reference sequence). CDR3 in DNA: TGTGCCAGTAGTTGGGACTCGACCACCTACGAGCAGTACTTC. This gives the protein CASSWDSTTYEQYF. The whole variable domain, remainder taken from reference TRBV19 and TRBJ2-7, is DGGITQSPKYLFRKEGQNVTLSCEQNLNHDAMYWYRQDPGQGLRLIYYSQIVNDFQKGDIAEGYSVSREKKESFPLTVTSAQKNPTAFYLCASSWDSTTYEQYFGPGTRLTVT.

V is TRBV12-5 and J is TRBJ1-1; 8 bases are a match to TRBD1. Germline CDR1 reads LGHNT; CDR2 reads FRNRAP. The CDR3 contains 14 residues. With 7 bases clipped from V and 6 bases from J, the junction kept 10 bases outside the gene matches. The CDR3 here is CASEKTGVYAEAFF. CDR3 in DNA: TGTGCTAGTGAAAAGACAGGGGTTTACGCTGAAGCTTTCTTT.

The chain's CDR3 is CASSIRASDDEAFF. As DNA, the CDR3 is TGTGCCAGCAGTATCAGGGCATCTGATGATGAAGCTTTCTTT. The chain is built from TRBV2 and TRBJ1-1, with D perhaps TRBD1 (5 bases). V was cut by 5 bases and J by 7 bases, with 17 bases left in between. CDR1 and CDR2 from the germline V gene are SNHLY and FYNNEI. The CDR3 extends over 14 amino acids.

This clone was seen a handful of times. The gene calls are TRBV27 and TRBJ1-1; no reliable D call. Germline values: CDR1 MNHEY, CDR2 SMNVEV (reference sequence). Deletions cut 0 bases from V and 3 bases from J, with 11 bases between. This CDR3 spans 15 amino acids. This CDR3 is CASSLSVGGDTEAFF. CDR3 coding DNA: TGTGCCAGCAGTTTATCGGTGGGAGGCGACACTGAAGCTTTCTTT.

This clone occurred a few times. The gene calls are TRBV6-5 and TRBJ1-2; 9 nucleotides line up with TRBD1. Germline CDR1 MNHEY, CDR2 SVGAGI. V trimming: 2 bases; J trimming: 5 bases; junction bases outside the gene matches: 3. The CDR3 covers 14 residues. The CDR3 nucleotides read TGTGCCAGCAGTTACGACGGGACAGGGTATGGCTACACCTTC. Translated: CASSYDGTGYGYTF.

V and J are TRBV5-6 and TRBJ2-7; perhaps TRBD1 as D (5 bases). CDR3 length: 15 amino acids. V lost 2 bases to trimming and J lost 2 bases, with 14 bases between them. Germline CDR1 SGHDT, CDR2 YYEEEE. DNA for the CDR3: TGTGCCAGCAGCTTCCGATTTGGGGCAACCTACGAGCAGTACTTC. As protein: CASSFRFGATYEQYF.

This clone was seen a few times. The V and J genes are TRBV15 and TRBJ2-7; maybe TRBD2 (6 bases). The length of the CDR3 is 15 residues. The V and J ends lost 0 bases and 2 bases respectively, with 11 bases between them. Germline assignment: CDR1 LNHNV and CDR2 YYDKDF (reference sequence). This CDR3 reads CATSRESGGAYEQYF. CDR3 coding DNA: TGTGCCACCAGCAGAGAATCTGGAGGGGCCTACGAGCAGTACTTC. Full variable domain (outside the CDR3, taken from reference TRBV15 and TRBJ2-7): DAMVIQNPRYQVTQFGKPVTLSCSQTLNHNVMYWYQQKSSQAPKLLFHYYDKDFNNEADTPDNFQSRRPNTSFCFLDIRSPGLGDTAMYLCATSRESGGAYEQYFGPGTRLTVT.

This chain uses TRBV11-3 with TRBJ2-7, with D possibly being TRBD2 (7 bases). The CDR3 sequence is 15 residues long. CDR1 and CDR2 (germline): SGHNT, YENEEA. The germline V and J ends were trimmed by 3 bases and 5 bases, with 17 bases remaining between them. CDR3 in amino acids: CASSLIRGARDEQYF. CDR3 DNA: TGTGCCAGCAGCTTGATCCGGGGGGCTCGGGACGAGCAGTACTTC.

The chain's CDR3 is CASSFTPWGAGGSETQYF. The CDR3 nucleotides read TGTGCCAGCAGTTTCACCCCATGGGGCGCGGGGGGTTCGGAGACCCAGTACTTC. The rearrangement uses TRBV27 and TRBJ2-5; 8 positions agree with TRBD2. J was trimmed by 5 bases and V by 3 bases; bases with no gene match: 17. The CDR3 contains 18 residues. Germline loops: CDR1 MNHEY, CDR2 SMNVEV (reference sequence).

The chain employs TRBV13 and TRBJ1-3; 12 bases match TRBD1. Germline assignment: CDR1 PRHDT and CDR2 FYEKMQ (reference sequence). The CDR3 extends over 16 amino acids. V lost 5 bases and J lost 3; bases outside the gene matches: 5. The CDR3 here is CASSPGTGGVGNTIYF. CDR3 DNA sequence: TGTGCCAGCAGCCCCGGGACAGGGGGCGTTGGAAACACCATATATTTT.

The rearrangement joins TRBV9 to TRBJ1-2, with 7 bases identical to TRBD1. In germline, CDR1 is SGDLS, CDR2 YYNGEE. V shed 3 bases, J shed 6 bases, and the junction held 17 bases outside the gene matches. This CDR3 spans 17 amino acids. The CDR3 region is CASSGRPTGVSKDGYTF. In nucleotides, the CDR3 is TGTGCCAGCAGCGGGAGACCTACAGGGGTCTCCAAGGATGGCTACACCTTC.

This chain links TRBV4-1 with TRBJ1-6, with D perhaps matching TRBD1 (6 bases). Per germline, CDR1 MGHRA and CDR2 YSYEKL. The V end lost 0 bases, the J end lost 0 bases, and 12 bases lay between the germline ends. CDR3 length: 18 amino acids. CDR3 amino acids: CASSQDPQGSSYNSPLHF. The CDR3 nucleotides are TGCGCCAGCAGCCAAGATCCCCAGGGGAGCTCCTATAATTCACCCCTCCACTTT.

This clone was seen once. The chain combines TRBV6-5 with TRBJ2-3; unclear D gene. The CDR3 is made up of 15 amino acids. Trimming left V 0 bases short and J 5 bases short, with 12 bases between. Germline CDR1 reads MNHEY; CDR2 reads SVGAGI. The CDR3 nucleotides read TGTGCCAGCAGTTACTCCGTGGCGGAGCTAGATACGCAGTATTTT. Amino acid sequence: CASSYSVAELDTQYF.